This is a list of T cell receptor beta chains from one sample in a study of T cell responses to AZD1222 COVID-19 vaccine. Profiling relied on immunoSEQ multiplex PCR, and the TCRdb table lists in-frame clones only, not all of them. The sample includes roughly 150,000 clones, over 65% of them seen just once. The specimen was peripheral blood, collected on day 0 of AZD1222 vaccination. These receptors were collected from an adult in good health. Each CDR3 is given with its conserved first and last residue. A D gene is named only where the DNA matches it firmly. The size field is filled for only some rows; it gives once, few, many or a size class.

cdr3_nt: TGTGCCAGCAGCTCGATTGGGGTCGACATCTTTACCTCCGAAGCTTTCTTT
cdr3_aa: CASSSIGVDIFTSEAFF
d_call: NA
clone_size: NA
j_call: TRBJ1-1
v_call: TRBV5-6

cdr3_nt: TGTGCCAGCAGCTTAGGCCCAACAGCCCTCTCCTACGAGCAGTACTTC
cdr3_aa: CASSLGPTALSYEQYF
d_call: NA
clone_size: NA
j_call: TRBJ2-7
v_call: TRBV11-1

cdr3_nt: TGTGCCAGCAGTTTCAATAGCGGGGGGGCTATTGGTGAGCAGTTCTTC
cdr3_aa: CASSFNSGGAIGEQFF
d_call: TRBD2
clone_size: few
j_call: TRBJ2-1
v_call: TRBV6-5

cdr3_nt: TGTGCCAGCAGCTTTGGCAGGAATCAGCCCCAGCATTTT
cdr3_aa: CASSFGRNQPQHF
d_call: NA
clone_size: NA
j_call: TRBJ1-5
v_call: TRBV11-2

cdr3_nt: TGTGCCAGCAGTATAACCGCTTTTAATTCACCCCTCCACTTT
cdr3_aa: CASSITAFNSPLHF
d_call: NA
clone_size: NA
j_call: TRBJ1-6
v_call: TRBV2

cdr3_nt: TGTGCCAGTAGTCGTACGAGGGTGAATTCACCCCTCCACTTT
cdr3_aa: CASSRTRVNSPLHF
d_call: NA
clone_size: NA
j_call: TRBJ1-6
v_call: TRBV19

cdr3_nt: TGTGCCAGCAGTCGACTTAGGGGGGGCTCTAATTCGGAAGCTTTCTTT
cdr3_aa: CASSRLRGGSNSEAFF
d_call: NA
clone_size: NA
j_call: TRBJ1-1
v_call: TRBV27

cdr3_nt: TGTGCCAGCAGCCGGACAGGGGGCGTAGAGACCCAGTACTTC
cdr3_aa: CASSRTGGVETQYF
d_call: TRBD1
clone_size: NA
j_call: TRBJ2-5
v_call: TRBV3-1/TRBV3-2

cdr3_nt: TGCAGCGTCATCGAACGTTTTGGCTACACCTTC
cdr3_aa: CSVIERFGYTF
d_call: NA
clone_size: NA
j_call: TRBJ1-2
v_call: TRBV29-1

cdr3_nt: TGTGCCTGGAGTGTACGGGGCAGGGGTAACGAGCAGTACTTC
cdr3_aa: CAWSVRGRGNEQYF
d_call: NA
clone_size: NA
j_call: TRBJ2-7
v_call: TRBV30

cdr3_nt: TGTGCCTGGAGTGTAAGGCTGTATGGCTACACCTTC
cdr3_aa: CAWSVRLYGYTF
d_call: NA
clone_size: NA
j_call: TRBJ1-2
v_call: TRBV30

cdr3_nt: TGTGCCAGTAGTATTTTAGCGGGGGGGCCTTTCCTGAATGAGCAGTTCTTC
cdr3_aa: CASSILAGGPFLNEQFF
d_call: TRBD2
clone_size: NA
j_call: TRBJ2-1
v_call: TRBV19

cdr3_nt: TGTGCCAGCTCGCTCACGGATAATCAGCCCCAGCATTTT
cdr3_aa: CASSLTDNQPQHF
d_call: NA
clone_size: NA
j_call: TRBJ1-5
v_call: TRBV18

cdr3_nt: TGTGCCAGCAGTTCGGGACAGCCGCAGTTTGAAAAACTGTTTTTT
cdr3_aa: CASSSGQPQFEKLFF
d_call: TRBD1
clone_size: NA
j_call: TRBJ1-4
v_call: TRBV27

cdr3_nt: TGTGCCAGCAGTGAATGGGGGGGCAACAATCAGCCCCAGCATTTT
cdr3_aa: CASSEWGGNNQPQHF
d_call: NA
clone_size: NA
j_call: TRBJ1-5
v_call: TRBV6-1

cdr3_nt: TGTGCCAGCAGCTTAGCCACGAACTATGGCTACACCTTC
cdr3_aa: CASSLATNYGYTF
d_call: NA
clone_size: NA
j_call: TRBJ1-2
v_call: TRBV7-2

cdr3_nt: TGTGCCAGCAGCGTAATGCCCGTAGGGCATAATGAAAAACTGTTTTTT
cdr3_aa: CASSVMPVGHNEKLFF
d_call: NA
clone_size: NA
j_call: TRBJ1-4
v_call: TRBV9

cdr3_nt: TGCGCCAGCAGCACCGGGGAGGCCAAAAACATTCAGTACTTC
cdr3_aa: CASSTGEAKNIQYF
d_call: NA
clone_size: once
j_call: TRBJ2-4
v_call: TRBV5-1

cdr3_nt: TGTGCCTGGAGGGACAGTTACAATTCACCCCTCCACTTT
cdr3_aa: CAWRDSYNSPLHF
d_call: NA
clone_size: few
j_call: TRBJ1-6
v_call: TRBV30

cdr3_nt: TGCGCCAGCAGCCGAATAACCGGGGAGCTGTTTTTT
cdr3_aa: CASSRITGELFF
d_call: NA
clone_size: NA
j_call: TRBJ2-2
v_call: TRBV4-1

cdr3_nt: TGTGCCAGCAGCGGAGATGGGGCTCTCTACGAGCAGTACTTC
cdr3_aa: CASSGDGALYEQYF
d_call: NA
clone_size: NA
j_call: TRBJ2-7
v_call: TRBV11-2

cdr3_nt: TGTGCCAGTAGTATCATAGGGAGCGAGCAGTACTTC
cdr3_aa: CASSIIGSEQYF
d_call: NA
clone_size: NA
j_call: TRBJ2-7
v_call: TRBV19

cdr3_nt: TGCGCCAGCAGCCATGACAGTTTCACCGGGGAGCTGTTTTTT
cdr3_aa: CASSHDSFTGELFF
d_call: NA
clone_size: NA
j_call: TRBJ2-2
v_call: TRBV5-1

cdr3_nt: TGTGCCAGTACCAGGGACATCGGGCAGCCCCAGCATTTT
cdr3_aa: CASTRDIGQPQHF
d_call: NA
clone_size: NA
j_call: TRBJ1-5
v_call: TRBV9

cdr3_nt: TGTGCCAGCAGCCGAGGTCCAATAATGAACTATGGCTACACCTTC
cdr3_aa: CASSRGPIMNYGYTF
d_call: NA
clone_size: NA
j_call: TRBJ1-2
v_call: TRBV7-9

cdr3_nt: TGTGCCTGGAGTATTAGCGCCGACGGCGGAAAACTGTTTTTT
cdr3_aa: CAWSISADGGKLFF
d_call: NA
clone_size: NA
j_call: TRBJ1-4
v_call: TRBV30

cdr3_nt: TGTGCCAGCAGTTTGGTACGGATCTACGAGCAGTACTTC
cdr3_aa: CASSLVRIYEQYF
d_call: NA
clone_size: NA
j_call: TRBJ2-7
v_call: TRBV12-3/TRBV12-4

cdr3_nt: TGTGCCAGCAGTTTAGCAGCGAATAATTCACCCCTCCACTTT
cdr3_aa: CASSLAANNSPLHF
d_call: NA
clone_size: NA
j_call: TRBJ1-6
v_call: TRBV28

cdr3_nt: TGCGCCAGCAGCCAACGGGACAGGGCAAACACTGAAGCTTTCTTT
cdr3_aa: CASSQRDRANTEAFF
d_call: TRBD1
clone_size: NA
j_call: TRBJ1-1
v_call: TRBV4-1

cdr3_nt: TGTGCCAGCAGCCAAGTAGCGGGGGCCAGCGACTCCTACAATGAGCAGTTCTTC
cdr3_aa: CASSQVAGASDSYNEQFF
d_call: TRBD2
clone_size: few
j_call: TRBJ2-1
v_call: TRBV4-2

cdr3_nt: TGTGCCAGCAGCTCGCAGGGAGGGCTATCCTACGAGCAGTACTTC
cdr3_aa: CASSSQGGLSYEQYF
d_call: TRBD2
clone_size: NA
j_call: TRBJ2-7
v_call: TRBV5-6

cdr3_nt: TGTGCCAGCAGCCAAGACTTAAGAGACTATGGCTACACCTTC
cdr3_aa: CASSQDLRDYGYTF
d_call: NA
clone_size: NA
j_call: TRBJ1-2
v_call: TRBV3-1/TRBV3-2

cdr3_nt: TGTGCCAGCAGCCCACCTCCCCGGACAGGGGGCAATGAGCAGTTCTTC
cdr3_aa: CASSPPPRTGGNEQFF
d_call: TRBD1
clone_size: NA
j_call: TRBJ2-1
v_call: TRBV7-9

cdr3_nt: TGTGCCAGCAGCGCAGACTTCTATGGCTACACCTTC
cdr3_aa: CASSADFYGYTF
d_call: NA
clone_size: NA
j_call: TRBJ1-2
v_call: TRBV9

cdr3_nt: TGTGCCAGCACGGGGCGAGCGTTCTACGAGCAGTACTTC
cdr3_aa: CASTGRAFYEQYF
d_call: NA
clone_size: NA
j_call: TRBJ2-7
v_call: TRBV28

cdr3_nt: TGTGCCAGCAGCTTGGTGGATCGGACCGTTGGTGAAAAACTGTTTTTT
cdr3_aa: CASSLVDRTVGEKLFF
d_call: NA
clone_size: NA
j_call: TRBJ1-4
v_call: TRBV5-5

cdr3_nt: TGTGCCAGCAGTGGACGACTAGCGGGGAGGTACGAGCAGTACTTC
cdr3_aa: CASSGRLAGRYEQYF
d_call: TRBD2
clone_size: NA
j_call: TRBJ2-7
v_call: TRBV2

cdr3_nt: TGTGCCAGTAGTATAGTATCGGGGTGGGTCACTGAAGCTTTCTTT
cdr3_aa: CASSIVSGWVTEAFF
d_call: NA
clone_size: few
j_call: TRBJ1-1
v_call: TRBV19

cdr3_nt: TGTGCCAGTGCCTTGGACAGAAGTGGTGAGCAGTTCTTC
cdr3_aa: CASALDRSGEQFF
d_call: NA
clone_size: NA
j_call: TRBJ2-1
v_call: TRBV19

cdr3_nt: TGTGCCAGCACTGAGTTAACGGGGACAGAAGAGACCCAGTACTTC
cdr3_aa: CASTELTGTEETQYF
d_call: TRBD1
clone_size: NA
j_call: TRBJ2-5
v_call: TRBV2

cdr3_nt: TGTGCCAGCAGTTTAACGCCGGCCTCGGGGAGTGGCTACACCTTC
cdr3_aa: CASSLTPASGSGYTF
d_call: NA
clone_size: many
j_call: TRBJ1-2
v_call: TRBV27

cdr3_nt: TGTGCCAGCAGTTTATGGGGCTCTGGGGAGCTGTTTTTT
cdr3_aa: CASSLWGSGELFF
d_call: NA
clone_size: once
j_call: TRBJ2-2
v_call: TRBV27

cdr3_nt: TGTGCCAGCAGCGTAGCTAGCGGGGGGCTCAACACCGGGGAGCTGTTTTTT
cdr3_aa: CASSVASGGLNTGELFF
d_call: TRBD2
clone_size: NA
j_call: TRBJ2-2
v_call: TRBV9

cdr3_nt: TGCGCCAGCAGCCGTTCTAGCGGGGGGGCCACAGATACGCAGTATTTT
cdr3_aa: CASSRSSGGATDTQYF
d_call: TRBD2
clone_size: NA
j_call: TRBJ2-3
v_call: TRBV4-1

cdr3_nt: TGTGCCAGTAGTTACCAGGGGGGGACAGGAGCAAACTATGGCTACACCTTC
cdr3_aa: CASSYQGGTGANYGYTF
d_call: TRBD1
clone_size: NA
j_call: TRBJ1-2
v_call: TRBV19

cdr3_nt: TGTGCCACCAGCAGAGATATCTGGGACAATGAGCAGTTCTTC
cdr3_aa: CATSRDIWDNEQFF
d_call: NA
clone_size: NA
j_call: TRBJ2-1
v_call: TRBV15

cdr3_nt: TGTGCCAGCAGTTTAGAAGGGCAAAAACTGTTTTTT
cdr3_aa: CASSLEGQKLFF
d_call: NA
clone_size: NA
j_call: TRBJ1-4
v_call: TRBV27

cdr3_nt: TGTGCCAGCAGCGCCGAGGGCAATCAGCCCCAGCATTTT
cdr3_aa: CASSAEGNQPQHF
d_call: NA
clone_size: NA
j_call: TRBJ1-5
v_call: TRBV2

cdr3_nt: TGCGCCAGCAGCGCGGGACTAGCGGGAGTCAATGAGCAGTTCTTC
cdr3_aa: CASSAGLAGVNEQFF
d_call: TRBD2
clone_size: NA
j_call: TRBJ2-1
v_call: TRBV5-1